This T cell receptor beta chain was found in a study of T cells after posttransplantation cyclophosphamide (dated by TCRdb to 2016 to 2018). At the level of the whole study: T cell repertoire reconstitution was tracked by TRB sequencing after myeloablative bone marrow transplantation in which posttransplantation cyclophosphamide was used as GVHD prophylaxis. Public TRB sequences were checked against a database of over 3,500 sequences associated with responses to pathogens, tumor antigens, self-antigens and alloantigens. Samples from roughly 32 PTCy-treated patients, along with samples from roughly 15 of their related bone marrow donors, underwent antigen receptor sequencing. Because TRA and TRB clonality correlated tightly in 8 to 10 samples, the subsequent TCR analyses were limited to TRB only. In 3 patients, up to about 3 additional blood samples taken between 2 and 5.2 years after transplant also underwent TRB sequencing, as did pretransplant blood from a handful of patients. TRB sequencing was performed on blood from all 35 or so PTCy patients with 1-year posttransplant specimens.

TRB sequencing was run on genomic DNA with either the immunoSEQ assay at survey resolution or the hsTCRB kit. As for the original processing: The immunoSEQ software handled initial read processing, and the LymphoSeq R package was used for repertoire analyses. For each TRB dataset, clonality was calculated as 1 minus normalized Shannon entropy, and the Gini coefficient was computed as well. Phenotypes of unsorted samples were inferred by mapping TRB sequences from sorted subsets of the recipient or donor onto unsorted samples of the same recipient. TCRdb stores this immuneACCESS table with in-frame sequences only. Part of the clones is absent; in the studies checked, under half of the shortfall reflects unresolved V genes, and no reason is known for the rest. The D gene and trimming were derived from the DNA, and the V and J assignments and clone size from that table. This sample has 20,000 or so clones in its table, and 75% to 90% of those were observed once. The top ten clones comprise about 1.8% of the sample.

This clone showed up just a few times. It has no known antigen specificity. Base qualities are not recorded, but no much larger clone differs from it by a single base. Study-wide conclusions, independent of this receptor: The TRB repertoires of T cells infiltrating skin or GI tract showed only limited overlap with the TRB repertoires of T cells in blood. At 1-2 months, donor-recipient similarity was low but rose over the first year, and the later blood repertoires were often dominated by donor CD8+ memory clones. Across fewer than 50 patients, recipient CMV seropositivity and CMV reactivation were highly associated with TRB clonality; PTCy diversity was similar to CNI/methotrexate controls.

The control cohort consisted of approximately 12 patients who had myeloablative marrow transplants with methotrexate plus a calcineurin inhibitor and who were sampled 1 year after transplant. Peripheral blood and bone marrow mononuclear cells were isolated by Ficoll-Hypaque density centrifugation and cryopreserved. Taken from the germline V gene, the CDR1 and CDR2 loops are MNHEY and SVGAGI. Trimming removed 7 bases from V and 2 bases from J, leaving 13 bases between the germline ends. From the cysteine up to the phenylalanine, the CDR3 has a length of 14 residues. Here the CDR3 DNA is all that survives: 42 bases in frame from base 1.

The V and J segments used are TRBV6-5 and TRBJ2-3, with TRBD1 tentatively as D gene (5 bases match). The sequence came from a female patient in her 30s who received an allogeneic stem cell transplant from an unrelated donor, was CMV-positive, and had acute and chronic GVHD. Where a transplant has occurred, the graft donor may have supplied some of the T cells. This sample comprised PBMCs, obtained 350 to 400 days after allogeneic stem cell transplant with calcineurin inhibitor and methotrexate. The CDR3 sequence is CASTSWGYTDTQYF. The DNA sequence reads TGTGCCAGCACCTCATGGGGCTACACAGATACGCAGTATTTT.